The 20 T cell receptor beta chains listed next were all sequenced from one sample in a study of blood T cell repertoires in COVID-19. The repertoire was sequenced with immunoSEQ multiplex PCR; TCRdb's copy has only in-frame clones and lacks some. The sample lists about 120,000 clones; around nine tenths were seen once. Sequencing input: peripheral blood. These receptors came from a man between 35 and 55 years old with acute or convalescent COVID-19.

The CDR3 DNA reads TGTGCCAGCAGCGAACGTATGTTCGGGAACAATTCACCCCTCCACTTT. Its protein product is CASSERMFGNNSPLHF. This chain links TRBV13 with TRBJ1-6; D uncertain. The CDR3 contains 16 residues. Trimming shortened V by 5 bases and J by 7 bases, and 18 bases separated the two germline ends. Germline-derived CDR1 and CDR2 are PRHDT and FYEKMQ (reference sequence).

The chain carries TRBV4-2 and TRBJ2-5; D is possibly TRBD1 (6 bases). Germline CDR1 LGHNA, CDR2 YNFKEQ. Trimming shortened V by 4 bases and J by 5 bases, and 14 bases separated the two germline ends. This CDR3 region has 14 residues. This chain's CDR3 is CASSRATGDETQYF. The CDR3 bases are TGTGCCAGCAGCCGAGCGACAGGAGATGAGACCCAGTACTTC.

The gene calls are TRBV5-4 and TRBJ1-6, with 7 bases identical to TRBD1. Looked up from germline, CDR1 is SGHNT and CDR2 is YYREEE (reference sequence). This CDR3 region has 16 residues. Unmatched junction bases numbered 10, after V lost 0 bases and J lost 10 bases. CDR3: CASSLATGLSGSPLHF. CDR3 nucleotides: TGTGCCAGCAGCTTGGCGACAGGGCTGTCCGGGTCACCCCTCCACTTT.

J is TRBJ1-3 and V is TRBV5-1; no clear D gene. The CDR3 consists of 16 residues. Germline V gives CDR1 SGHRS, CDR2 YFSETQ. The V and J ends lost 0 bases and 0 bases respectively, with 10 bases between them. As DNA, the CDR3 is TGCGCCAGCAGCTTGGCACAGCAGTCCTCTGGAAACACCATATATTTT. This gives the protein CASSLAQQSSGNTIYF. Looking up the rest from reference TRBV5-1 and TRBJ1-3 gives the full variable domain: KAGVTQTPRYLIKTRGQQVTLSCSPISGHRSVSWYQQTPGQGLQFLFEYFSETQRNKGNFPGRFSGRQFSNSRSEMNVSTLELGDSALYLCASSLAQQSSGNTIYFGEGSWLTVV.

This clone was detected once. The chain is built from TRBV11-1 and TRBJ2-3; 9 nucleotides match TRBD1. Unmatched junction bases numbered 7, after V lost 5 bases and J lost 1 base. Germline V gene sequence: CDR1 SGHAT, CDR2 FQDESV (reference sequence). CDR3 length: 16 amino acids. In DNA form, the CDR3 reads TGTGCCAGCAGCCCTACAGACAGGGGGGGCACAGATACGCAGTATTTT. Protein sequence: CASSPTDRGGTDTQYF.

The rearrangement links TRBV3-1 (or the pseudogene TRBV3-2) to TRBJ2-5; a possible D gene is TRBD2 (6 bases). The length of the CDR3 is 13 residues. V was clipped by 1 base and J by 12 bases, with 15 bases between them. In germline, CDR1 is LGHDT, CDR2 YNNKEL (reference sequence). The CDR3 here is CASSQGAGTEEYF. For the CDR3, the DNA is TGTGCCAGCAGCCAAGGGGCGGGGACGGAAGAGTACTTC.

This clone is a singleton in its sample. This chain connects TRBV15 to TRBJ1-6; weak D call: TRBD1 (6 bases). From germline, CDR1 is LNHNV and CDR2 YYDKDF (reference sequence). V lost 6 bases and J 0 bases, leaving 9 bases between the germline ends. The CDR3 loop spans 15 amino acids. The CDR3 spells CATRRGFSYNSPLHF. CDR3 bases: TGTGCCACCAGGAGGGGGTTCTCCTATAATTCACCCCTCCACTTT.

The chain carries TRBV4-1 and TRBJ2-3; 11 nucleotides align to TRBD2. Germline CDR1 is MGHRA and CDR2 is YSYEKL. CDR3 size: 17 residues. Unmatched junction bases numbered 6, after V lost 4 bases and J lost 0 bases. The CDR3 region is CASSLLAGGGSTDTQYF. The CDR3 DNA reads as TGCGCCAGCAGCCTTTTAGCGGGGGGGGGTAGCACAGATACGCAGTATTTT.

The chain couples TRBV5-6 to TRBJ1-4; 9 bases map to TRBD1. Germline V gene data show CDR1 as SGHDT and CDR2 as YYEEEE. The CDR3 extends over 12 amino acids. The J segment lost 8 bases and the V segment lost 6 bases, leaving 2 bases of the junction unmatched. The CDR3 sequence is CASTGQGEKLFF. CDR3 in DNA: TGTGCCAGCACGGGACAGGGCGAAAAACTGTTTTTT.

This clone showed up just once. The chain carries TRBV7-2 and TRBJ2-2, with D perhaps matching TRBD1 (6 bases). Germline V CDR1 and CDR2: SGHTA, FQGNSA. V lost 1 base and J 1 base, leaving 10 bases between the germline ends. CDR3 length equals 16 residues. As DNA, the CDR3 is TGTGCCAGCAGCTTAGTTCCGACAGGGAACACCGGGGAGCTGTTTTTT. As protein: CASSLVPTGNTGELFF. Full variable domain (remainder filled in from reference TRBV7-2 and TRBJ2-2): GAGVSQSPSNKVTEKGKDVELRCDPISGHTALYWYRQSLGQGLEFLIYFQGNSAPDKSGLPSDRFSAERTGGSVSTLTIQRTQQEDSAVYLCASSLVPTGNTGELFFGEGSRLTVL.

This rearrangement joins TRBV11-3 to TRBJ2-7, with TRBD1 matching over 8 bases. J lost 1 base, V lost 4 bases, and 9 bases had no gene match. The CDR3 contains 16 residues. Germline V gene lookup returns CDR1 SGHNT and CDR2 YENEEA. DNA for the CDR3: TGTGCCAGCAGCTCTTCCGGGACAGGCCCTTCCTACGAGCAGTACTTC. Residues: CASSSSGTGPSYEQYF.

This sequence joins TRBV7-3 and TRBJ2-1, with 13 bases aligning to TRBD2. Germline V gives CDR1 SGHTA, CDR2 FQGTGA. Losses at the gene ends were 8 bases for V and 2 bases for J; bases not matched to a gene: 3. The CDR3 is 15 residues long. The CDR3 DNA follows: TGTGCCAGCGGTACTAGCGGGGGGGCCTACAATGAGCAGTTCTTC. Translation: CASGTSGGAYNEQFF.

The chain combines TRBV20-1 with TRBJ2-1, with 9 bases identical to TRBD2. V lost 3 bases and J lost 8; bases outside the gene matches: 11. The CDR3 runs 15 residues. Germline V gene sequence: CDR1 DFQATT, CDR2 SNEGSKA (reference sequence). The CDR3 region has the DNA TGCAGTGCTAGTATAGCGGGGGCCCCCCCACATGAGCAGTTCTTC. Translating gives CSASIAGAPPHEQFF.

This chain joins TRBV7-9 and TRBJ1-3; 9 nucleotides line up with TRBD1. The ends lost 7 bases at V and 6 bases at J; junction bases unmatched: 7. This CDR3 region has 14 residues. Germline V gene sequence: CDR1 SEHNR, CDR2 FQNEAQ (reference sequence). CDR3 sequence (DNA): TGTGCCAGCATCAAACAGGGGGCCGAAAACACCATATATTTT. Translation: CASIKQGAENTIYF.

This rearrangement joins TRBV10-1 to TRBJ2-1; 14 bases agree with TRBD2. The V gene's germline CDR1 is WNHNN and CDR2 SYGVQD (reference sequence). The CDR3 is 15 amino acids. V shed 5 bases and J 7 bases; nucleotides not matched to a gene: 4. The CDR3 protein is CASSRTSGRLNEQFF. CDR3 bases: TGCGCCAGCAGTAGGACTAGCGGGAGGCTAAATGAGCAGTTCTTC.

This chain connects TRBV27 to TRBJ2-7; D not certain. CDR3 length: 15 residues. Trimming stripped 5 bases from V and 4 bases from J, with 18 bases between. Germline V gives CDR1 MNHEY, CDR2 SMNVEV (reference sequence). The CDR3 bases are TGTGCCAGCAGTCTACGCGCAGGTAAAATATACGAGCAGTACTTC. Translating gives CASSLRAGKIYEQYF.

By share, this clone counts as medium-sized. The J gene is TRBJ1-2, the V gene TRBV9; D might be TRBD1 (5 bases). CDR1 SGDLS and CDR2 YYNGEE come from the germline V gene. This CDR3 is 12 amino acids long. The V gene lost 2 bases and the J gene lost 6 bases, with 8 bases spanning the gap. This CDR3 is CASSVRADGYTF. For the CDR3, the DNA is TGTGCCAGCAGCGTCAGGGCGGATGGCTACACCTTC.

The V call is TRBV18, the J call TRBJ2-3, with D perhaps TRBD2 (5 bases). Trimming took off 3 bases at V and 2 bases at J, with 15 bases between the two ends. CDR1 is KGHSH and CDR2 is LQKENI in the germline V gene. The CDR3 length is 16 residues. The CDR3 coding sequence is TGTGCCAGCTCACCGGCGGGCGGGTACGACACAGATACGCAGTATTTT. Its translation: CASSPAGGYDTDTQYF. The whole variable domain, remainder taken from reference TRBV18 and TRBJ2-3, is NAGVMQNPRHLVRRRGQEARLRCSPMKGHSHVYWYRQLPEEGLKFMVYLQKENIIDESGMPKERFSAEFPKEGPSILRIQQVVRGDSAAYFCASSPAGGYDTDTQYFGPGTRLTVL.

The chain employs TRBV29-1 and TRBJ1-2; D is uncertain. The CDR3 has 14 residues. Germline V gene data show CDR1 as SQVTM and CDR2 as ANQGSEA. Trimming took 5 bases from V and 8 from J, leaving 21 bases between them. The CDR3 protein is CSVHSGIGERGYTF. Here the CDR3 DNA reads TGCAGCGTTCACTCTGGTATTGGGGAGAGAGGCTACACCTTC.

The chain uses TRBV7-6 and TRBJ2-5; 12 bases map to TRBD2. Trimming took 6 bases from V and 4 from J; bases not matched to a gene: 6. Per germline, CDR1 SGHVS and CDR2 FNYEAQ. This CDR3 region has 15 residues. In DNA, the CDR3 is TGTGCCAGCAGTTCTAGCGGGGGGGCACGAGAGACCCAGTACTTC. It encodes CASSSSGGARETQYF.